This T cell receptor (beta chain) came from a study of beta chain features in type 1 diabetes. The CDR3 extends over 15 amino acids. The V gene's germline CDR1 is SGHTA and CDR2 FQGNSA. V was clipped by 6 bases and J by 8 bases; unmatched bases: 10. Expressed TCRB transcripts were sequenced, since all the RNA that had been isolated was reverse transcribed. The protocol was immunoSEQ multiplex PCR, while the TCRdb copy is restricted to in-frame clones and leaves out a portion. The table shows about 130,000 clones, with roughly a tenth occurring only once. Broader study findings: Sequencing the cDNA could make cells with high TCR expression show up more than they should. Researchers caution that PCR might favor shorter templates, equally among patients and controls.

Note on this clone: Its antigen is currently unknown.

Specimen: central memory CD4+ T cells from blood. The TCR was taken from a man between 18 and 35 years old in good health. The chain couples TRBV7-2 to TRBJ2-1, with TRBD1 matching over 10 bases. The chain's CDR3 is CASSNRDRGSYEQFF. The DNA of the CDR3 is TGTGCCAGCAGTAATCGGGACAGGGGTTCCTATGAGCAGTTCTTC.